Presented here are 14 T cell receptor beta chains from one specimen sequenced in a study of cytomegalovirus exposure and HLA in healthy donors. TCRdb keeps only in-frame clones here, not all; method: immunoSEQ multiplex PCR. The table includes 150,000 to 250,000 clones, around 80% detected once. The sequenced sample consisted of PBMCs. Receptors were obtained from a young woman in good health and CMV-seronegative.

V is TRBV2 and J is TRBJ1-1, with 10 positions matching TRBD1. Germline CDR1 SNHLY, CDR2 FYNNEI. The CDR3 consists of 13 residues. The V segment lost 8 bases and the J segment 10 bases; nucleotides outside the gene matches: 10. This CDR3 is CASPGQGMLGAFF. The CDR3 DNA sequence: TGTGCCAGCCCGGGACAGGGGATGCTCGGAGCTTTCTTT.

The V call is TRBV6-5, the J call TRBJ2-3; D not certain. V lost 2 bases to trimming and J lost 7 bases, with 4 bases between them. The CDR3 spans 11 residues. Germline CDR1 and CDR2: MNHEY and SVGAGI. The CDR3 nucleotides read TGTGCCAGCAGTTACGTAAATACGCAGTATTTT. This gives the protein CASSYVNTQYF.

The chain joins TRBV7-6 to TRBJ1-3; 8 nucleotides match TRBD1. Germline V gene data show CDR1 as SGHVS and CDR2 as FNYEAQ. Trimming removed 5 bases from V and 3 bases from J; junction bases left unmatched: 9. The CDR3 is 16 residues long. In nucleotides, the CDR3 is TGTGCCAGCAGCCCAGGACAGGGCCTGAGTGGAAACACCATATATTTT. Encoded protein: CASSPGQGLSGNTIYF.

The chain has TRBV28 and TRBJ1-1; D is unclear. The CDR3 totals 14 residues. CDR1 and CDR2 from the germline V gene are MDHEN and SYDVKM. Trimming pared 8 bases from V and 4 bases from J, leaving 17 bases between. The CDR3: CASAATAVRTEAFF. CDR3 DNA sequence: TGTGCCAGCGCGGCTACGGCGGTTCGCACTGAAGCTTTCTTT.

The chain links TRBV11-2 to TRBJ1-2, with a tentative D call TRBD1 (5 bases). The CDR3 runs 14 residues. The germline CDR1 and CDR2 sequences are SGHAT and FQNNGV. V was clipped by 2 bases and J by 3 bases, with 10 bases between them. The CDR3 DNA reads as TGTGCCAGCAGCTTACAGGGAAACCACTATGGCTACACCTTC. It encodes CASSLQGNHYGYTF.

CDR3: CAWSGDRLNQPQHF. The CDR3 DNA follows: TGTGCCTGGAGTGGGGACAGACTTAATCAGCCCCAGCATTTT. J is TRBJ1-5 and V is TRBV30; 7 bases line up with TRBD1. The CDR3 totals 14 residues. The V and J ends lost 1 base and 4 bases, in that order; junction bases with no gene match: 4. Germline V lookup: CDR1 GTSNPN, CDR2 SVGIG (reference sequence).

The chain has TRBV6-5 and TRBJ2-7; the match to TRBD1 covers 7 bases. CDR3 length: 15 amino acids. The junction had 9 bases not matched to a gene; V was cut back by 5 bases and J by 2 bases. Germline V gives CDR1 MNHEY, CDR2 SVGAGI. CDR3 DNA: TGTGCCAGCAGTCCGGGCCACAGGGGCGCCTACGAGCAGTACTTC. Encoded protein: CASSPGHRGAYEQYF.

The rearrangement links TRBV9 to TRBJ1-6, with D possibly TRBD1 on 6 matching bases. Germline CDR1 and CDR2: SGDLS and YYNGEE. The CDR3 sequence is 15 residues long. V was trimmed by 4 bases and J by 7 bases, leaving 15 bases between them. CDR3 sequence reads: CASSTRQAQNSPLHF. The CDR3 bases are TGTGCCAGCAGCACACGACAGGCCCAGAATTCACCCCTCCACTTT.

This chain joins TRBV5-8 and TRBJ1-1; tentatively, D is TRBD1 (5 bases). CDR3 size: 13 residues. Germline-derived CDR1 and CDR2 are SGHTS and YDEGEE. V dropped 4 bases and J dropped 5 bases, with 12 bases sitting between them. CDR3 amino acids: CASSPAGRTEAFF. In DNA, the CDR3 is TGTGCCAGCAGCCCTGCAGGGAGGACTGAAGCTTTCTTT.

The genes are TRBV10-3 and TRBJ1-1, with 8 bases identical to TRBD1. CDR1 ENHRY and CDR2 SYGVKD come from the germline V gene. This CDR3 spans 16 amino acids. J lost 4 bases, V lost 3 bases, and 10 bases had no gene match. CDR3 in amino acids: CAISEAAGGTGTEAFF. The CDR3 region has the DNA TGTGCCATCAGTGAAGCTGCAGGGGGCACGGGCACTGAAGCTTTCTTT.

In DNA form, the CDR3 reads TGTGCCAGCAGTATCGGACAGAACCATAATTCACCCCTCCACTTT. Translation: CASSIGQNHNSPLHF. V gene TRBV27 combines with J gene TRBJ1-6, with D possibly being TRBD1 (6 bases). The V end lost 5 bases, the J end lost 5 bases, and 13 bases lay between the germline ends. The CDR3 sequence is 15 residues long. Per the germline V gene, CDR1 is MNHEY and CDR2 is SMNVEV (reference sequence).

The chain employs TRBV14 and TRBJ2-7; D remains ambiguous. Between the trimmed V and J ends, which lost 7 bases and 3 bases, there was a span of 16 bases. From germline, CDR1 is SGHDN and CDR2 FVKESK. The CDR3 loop spans 14 amino acids. The CDR3 coding sequence is TGTGCCAGCACCAAATCACCCCGGGTCTACGAGCAGTACTTC. This translates into CASTKSPRVYEQYF. The full variable domain, completed using reference TRBV14 and TRBJ2-7, is EAGVTQFPSHSVIEKGQTVTLRCDPISGHDNLYWYRRVMGKEIKFLLHFVKESKQDESGMPNNRFLAERTGGTYSTLKVQPAELEDSGVYFCASTKSPRVYEQYFGPGTRLTVT.

J is TRBJ2-7 and V is TRBV5-1; maybe TRBD2 (5 bases). V was clipped by 0 bases and J by 2 bases, with 9 bases between them. The germline V gene has CDR1 SGHRS and CDR2 YFSETQ. This CDR3 has 14 amino acids. CDR3 sequence: CASSLGTGTYEQYF. As DNA, the CDR3 is TGCGCCAGCAGCTTGGGGACGGGAACCTACGAGCAGTACTTC.

In nucleotides, the CDR3 is TGCGCCAGCAGTGAATCGAGAAACTATGGCTACACCTTC. Translating gives CASSESRNYGYTF. The chain combines TRBV10-1 with TRBJ1-2; no definite D call. CDR1 WNHNN and CDR2 SYGVQD come from the germline V gene (reference sequence). The CDR3 spans 13 residues. Trimming cost V 3 bases and J 2 bases, with 7 bases left between them.